This T cell receptor beta chain was documented in a study of cytomegalovirus exposure and HLA in healthy donors. Study-wide results and limits: Per published reports, the classifier diagnosed cytomegalovirus status with high specificity and sensitivity. A later analysis reported that several of the most significant clusters appeared to be linked to common viral pathogens, among them Epstein-Barr virus.

As concerns this clone: Its antigen is as yet unknown.

PCR primers comprised 60 Vbeta and 13 Jbeta primers. In the authors' workflow: An analysis that came later counted some 81 million unique TCR beta chains, 10 million to 12 million shared. The assay was immunoSEQ multiplex PCR, and TCRdb's table has in-frame clones only and misses some. The V and J calls and clone size were taken over from that table, and D and trimming were inferred from the DNA. This table holds around 100,000 clones. Germline V CDR1 and CDR2: MNHNS, SASEGT. There are 14 residues in the CDR3. With 4 bases clipped from V and 13 bases from J, the junction kept 15 bases outside the gene matches.

The chain carries TRBV6-1 and TRBJ2-5; TRBD2 matches at 7 bases. The sequence derives from a man between 45 and 60 years old in good health and CMV-seronegative. Sequenced input: PBMCs. The CDR3 DNA follows: TGTGCCAGCAGTGTACTTGCAAGCGGGACCAGTGGGTACTTC. Its protein product is CASSVLASGTSGYF.